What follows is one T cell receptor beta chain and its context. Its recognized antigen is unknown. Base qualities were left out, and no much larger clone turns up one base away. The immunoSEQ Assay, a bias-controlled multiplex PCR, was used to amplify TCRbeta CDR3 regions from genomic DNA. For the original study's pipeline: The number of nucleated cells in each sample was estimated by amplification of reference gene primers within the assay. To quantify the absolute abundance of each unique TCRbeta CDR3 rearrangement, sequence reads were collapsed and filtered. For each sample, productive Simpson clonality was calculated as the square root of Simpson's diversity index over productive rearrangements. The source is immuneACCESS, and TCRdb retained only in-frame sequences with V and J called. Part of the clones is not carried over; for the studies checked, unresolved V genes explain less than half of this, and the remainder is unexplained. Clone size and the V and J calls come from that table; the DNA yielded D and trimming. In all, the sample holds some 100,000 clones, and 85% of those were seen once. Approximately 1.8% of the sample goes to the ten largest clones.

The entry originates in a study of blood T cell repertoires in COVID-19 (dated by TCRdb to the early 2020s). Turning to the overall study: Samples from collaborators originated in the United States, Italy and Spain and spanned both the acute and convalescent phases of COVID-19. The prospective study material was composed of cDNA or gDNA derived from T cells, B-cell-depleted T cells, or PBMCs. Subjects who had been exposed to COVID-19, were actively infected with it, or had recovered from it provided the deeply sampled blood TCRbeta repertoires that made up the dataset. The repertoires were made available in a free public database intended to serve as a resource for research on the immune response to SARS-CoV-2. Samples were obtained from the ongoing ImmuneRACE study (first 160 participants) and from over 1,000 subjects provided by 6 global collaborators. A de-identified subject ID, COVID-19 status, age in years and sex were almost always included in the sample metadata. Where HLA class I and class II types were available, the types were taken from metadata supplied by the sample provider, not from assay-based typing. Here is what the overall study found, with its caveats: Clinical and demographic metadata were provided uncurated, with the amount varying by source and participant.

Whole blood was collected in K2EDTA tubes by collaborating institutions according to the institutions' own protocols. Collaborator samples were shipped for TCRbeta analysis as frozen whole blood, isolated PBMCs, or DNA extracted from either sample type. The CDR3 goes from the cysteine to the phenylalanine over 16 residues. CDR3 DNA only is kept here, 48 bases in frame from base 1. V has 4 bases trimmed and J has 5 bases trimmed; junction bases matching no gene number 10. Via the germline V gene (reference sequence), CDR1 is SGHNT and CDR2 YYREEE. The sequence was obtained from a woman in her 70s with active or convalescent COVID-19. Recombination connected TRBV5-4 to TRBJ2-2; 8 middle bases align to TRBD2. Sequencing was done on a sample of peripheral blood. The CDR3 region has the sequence CASSPRSGSVTGELFF. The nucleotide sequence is TGTGCCAGCAGCCCCCGGAGCGGGAGTGTTACCGGGGAGCTGTTTTTT.